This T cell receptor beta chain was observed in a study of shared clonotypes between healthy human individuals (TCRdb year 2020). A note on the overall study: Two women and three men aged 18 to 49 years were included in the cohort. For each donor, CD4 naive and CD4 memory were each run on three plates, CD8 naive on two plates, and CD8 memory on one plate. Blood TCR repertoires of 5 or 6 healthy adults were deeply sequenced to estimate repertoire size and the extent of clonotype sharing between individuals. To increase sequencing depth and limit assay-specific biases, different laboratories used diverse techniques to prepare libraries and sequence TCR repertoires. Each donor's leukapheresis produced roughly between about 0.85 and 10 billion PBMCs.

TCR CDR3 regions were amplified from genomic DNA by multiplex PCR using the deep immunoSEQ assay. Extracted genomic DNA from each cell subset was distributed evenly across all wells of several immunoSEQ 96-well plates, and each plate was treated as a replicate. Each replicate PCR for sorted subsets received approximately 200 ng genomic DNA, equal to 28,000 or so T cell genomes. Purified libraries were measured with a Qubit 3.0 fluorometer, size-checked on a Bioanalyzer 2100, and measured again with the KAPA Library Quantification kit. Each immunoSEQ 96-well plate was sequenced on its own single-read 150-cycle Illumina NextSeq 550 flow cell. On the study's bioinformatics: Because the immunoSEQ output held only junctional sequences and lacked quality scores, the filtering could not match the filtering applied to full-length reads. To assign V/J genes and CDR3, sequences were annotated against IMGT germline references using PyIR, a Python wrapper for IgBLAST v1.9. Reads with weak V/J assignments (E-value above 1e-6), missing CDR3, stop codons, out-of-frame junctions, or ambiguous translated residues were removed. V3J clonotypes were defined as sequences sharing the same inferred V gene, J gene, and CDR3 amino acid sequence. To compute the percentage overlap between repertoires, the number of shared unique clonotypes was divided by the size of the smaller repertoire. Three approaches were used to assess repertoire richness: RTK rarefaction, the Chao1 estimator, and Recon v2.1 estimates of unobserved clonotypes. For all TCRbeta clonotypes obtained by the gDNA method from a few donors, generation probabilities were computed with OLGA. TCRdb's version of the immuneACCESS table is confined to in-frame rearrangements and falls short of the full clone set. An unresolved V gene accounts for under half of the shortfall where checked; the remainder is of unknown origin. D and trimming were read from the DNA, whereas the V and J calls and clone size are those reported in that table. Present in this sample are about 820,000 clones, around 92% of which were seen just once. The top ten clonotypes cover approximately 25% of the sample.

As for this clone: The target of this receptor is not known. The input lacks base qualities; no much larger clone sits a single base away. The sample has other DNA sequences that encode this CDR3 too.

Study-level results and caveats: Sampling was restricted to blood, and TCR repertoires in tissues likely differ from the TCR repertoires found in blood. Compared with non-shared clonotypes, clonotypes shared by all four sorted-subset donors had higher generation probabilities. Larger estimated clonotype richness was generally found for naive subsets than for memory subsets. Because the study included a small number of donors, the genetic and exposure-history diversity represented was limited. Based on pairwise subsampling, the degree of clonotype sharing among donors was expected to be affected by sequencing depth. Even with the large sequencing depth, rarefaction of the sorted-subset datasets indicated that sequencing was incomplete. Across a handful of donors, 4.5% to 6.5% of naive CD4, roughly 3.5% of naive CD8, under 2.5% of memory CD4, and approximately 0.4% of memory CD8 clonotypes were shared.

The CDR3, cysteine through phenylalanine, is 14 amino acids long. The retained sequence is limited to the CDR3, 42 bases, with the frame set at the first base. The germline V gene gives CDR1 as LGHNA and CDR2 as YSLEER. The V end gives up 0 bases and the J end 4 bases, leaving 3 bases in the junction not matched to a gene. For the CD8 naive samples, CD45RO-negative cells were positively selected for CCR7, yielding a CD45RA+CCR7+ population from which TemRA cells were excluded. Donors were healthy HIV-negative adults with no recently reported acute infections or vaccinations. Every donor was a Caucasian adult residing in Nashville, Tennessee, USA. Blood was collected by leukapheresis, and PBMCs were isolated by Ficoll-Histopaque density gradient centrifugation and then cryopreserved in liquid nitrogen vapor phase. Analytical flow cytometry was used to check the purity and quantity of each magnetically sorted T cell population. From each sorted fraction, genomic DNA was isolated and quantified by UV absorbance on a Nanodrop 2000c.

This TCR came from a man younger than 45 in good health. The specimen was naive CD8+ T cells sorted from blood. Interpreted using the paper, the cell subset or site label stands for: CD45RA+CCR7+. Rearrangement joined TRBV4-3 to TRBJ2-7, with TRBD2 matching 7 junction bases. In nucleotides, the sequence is TGCGCCAGCAGCCAAGACAGCGGGATTTACGAGCAGTACTTC. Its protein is CASSQDSGIYEQYF.